The T cell receptor beta chain under discussion was sequenced for a study of blood T cell repertoires in COVID-19. Study-wide context: Samples came from the United States, Italy and Spain, spanning acute and convalescent COVID-19.

There are 15 residues in the CDR3. The V segment lost 5 bases and the J segment 5 bases; nucleotides outside the gene matches: 5. Germline CDR1 SNHLY, CDR2 FYNNEI. Profiling relied on immunoSEQ multiplex PCR, and the TCRdb table lists in-frame clones only, not all of them. In the table there are 150,000 or so clones, over 75% of which are singletons. This clone has more than one count but fewer than ten. The sample was peripheral blood. This rearrangement joins TRBV2 to TRBJ2-2, with TRBD2 matching 10 bases. This TCR came from a man aged 55-75 years who had recovered from COVID-19. This CDR3 reads CASSRLAGMTGELFF. The DNA for the CDR3 is TGTGCCAGCAGTCGACTAGCGGGTATGACCGGGGAGCTGTTTTTT.